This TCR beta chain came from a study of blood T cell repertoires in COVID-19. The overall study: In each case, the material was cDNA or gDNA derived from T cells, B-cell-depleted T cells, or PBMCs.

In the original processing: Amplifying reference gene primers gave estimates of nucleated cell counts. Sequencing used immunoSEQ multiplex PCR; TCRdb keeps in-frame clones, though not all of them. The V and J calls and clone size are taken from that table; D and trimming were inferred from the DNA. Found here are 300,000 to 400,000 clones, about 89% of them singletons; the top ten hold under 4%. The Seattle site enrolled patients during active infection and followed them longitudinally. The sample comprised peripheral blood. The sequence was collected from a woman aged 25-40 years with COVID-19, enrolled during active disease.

CDR3 in DNA: TGTGCCAGCAGTTCGGGGGGGACCCGGGATACGCAGTATTTT. Its protein product is CASSSGGTRDTQYF. This chain links TRBV28 with TRBJ2-3, with TRBD2 matching 8 bases. Germline CDR1 reads MDHEN; CDR2 reads SYDVKM. V dropped 4 bases and J dropped 6; count of bases not matched to a gene: 6. This CDR3 comprises 14 residues.